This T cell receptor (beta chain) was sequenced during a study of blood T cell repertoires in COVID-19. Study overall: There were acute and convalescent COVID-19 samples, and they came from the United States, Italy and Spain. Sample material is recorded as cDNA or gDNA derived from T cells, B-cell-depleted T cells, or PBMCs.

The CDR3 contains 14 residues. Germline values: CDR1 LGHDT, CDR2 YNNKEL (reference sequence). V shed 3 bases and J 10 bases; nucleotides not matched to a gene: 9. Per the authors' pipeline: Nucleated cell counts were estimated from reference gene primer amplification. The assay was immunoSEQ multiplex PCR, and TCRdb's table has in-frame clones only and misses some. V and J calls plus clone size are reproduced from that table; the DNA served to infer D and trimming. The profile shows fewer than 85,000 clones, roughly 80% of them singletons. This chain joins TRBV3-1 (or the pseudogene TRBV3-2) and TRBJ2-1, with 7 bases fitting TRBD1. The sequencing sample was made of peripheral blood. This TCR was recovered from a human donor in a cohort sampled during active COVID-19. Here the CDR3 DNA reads TGTGCCAGCAGCCACGATACAGGGGTTGGGGAGCAGTTCTTC. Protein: CASSHDTGVGEQFF.